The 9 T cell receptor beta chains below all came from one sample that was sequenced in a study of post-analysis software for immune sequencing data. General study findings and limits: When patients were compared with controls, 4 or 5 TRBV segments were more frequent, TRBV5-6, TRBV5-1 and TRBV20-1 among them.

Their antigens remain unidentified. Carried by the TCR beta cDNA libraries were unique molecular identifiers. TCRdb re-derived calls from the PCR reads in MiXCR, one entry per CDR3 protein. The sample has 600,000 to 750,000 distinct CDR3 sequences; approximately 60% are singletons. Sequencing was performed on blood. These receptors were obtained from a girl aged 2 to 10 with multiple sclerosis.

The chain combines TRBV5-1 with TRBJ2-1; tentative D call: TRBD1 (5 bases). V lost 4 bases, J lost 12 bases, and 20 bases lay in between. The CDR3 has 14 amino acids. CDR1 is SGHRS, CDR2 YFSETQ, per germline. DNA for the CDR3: TGCGCCAGCAGCCCAGAGACAGAAGTGAATCGGCAGTTCTTC. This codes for CASSPETEVNRQFF.

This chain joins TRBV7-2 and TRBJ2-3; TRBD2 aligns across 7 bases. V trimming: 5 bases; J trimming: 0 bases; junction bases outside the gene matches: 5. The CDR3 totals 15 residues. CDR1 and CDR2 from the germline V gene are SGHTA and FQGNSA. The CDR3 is CASSPTSASTDTQYF. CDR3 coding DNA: TGTGCCAGCAGCCCTACTAGCGCTAGCACAGATACGCAGTATTTT.

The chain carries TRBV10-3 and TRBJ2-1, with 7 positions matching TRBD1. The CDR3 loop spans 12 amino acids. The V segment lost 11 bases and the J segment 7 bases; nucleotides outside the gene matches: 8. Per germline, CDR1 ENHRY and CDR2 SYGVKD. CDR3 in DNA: TGTGCCTCCCGGCAGGGGGAGAATGAGCAGTTCTTC. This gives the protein CASRQGENEQFF.

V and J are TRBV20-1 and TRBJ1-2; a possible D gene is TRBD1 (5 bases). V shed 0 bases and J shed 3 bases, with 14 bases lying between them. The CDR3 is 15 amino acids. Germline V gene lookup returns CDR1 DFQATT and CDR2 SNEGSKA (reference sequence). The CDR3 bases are TGCAGTGCTAGAGATGAGCTTCGGGGCGACTATGGCTACACCTTC. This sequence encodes CSARDELRGDYGYTF.

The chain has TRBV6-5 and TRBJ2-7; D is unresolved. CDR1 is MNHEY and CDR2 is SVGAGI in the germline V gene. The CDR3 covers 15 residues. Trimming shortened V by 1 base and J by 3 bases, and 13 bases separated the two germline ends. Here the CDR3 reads CASSYYYGQFYEQYF. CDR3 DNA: TGTGCCAGCAGTTACTACTATGGGCAGTTCTACGAGCAGTACTTC.

CDR3 amino acids: CASSSPGLDTEAFF. The CDR3, as DNA: TGTGCCAGCAGTTCCCCAGGGTTGGACACTGAAGCTTTCTTT. This sequence joins TRBV12-3 or TRBV12-4 and TRBJ1-1; TRBD1 is a possible D gene (5 bases). The V end lost 4 bases, the J end lost 3 bases, and 12 bases lay between the germline ends. The CDR3 totals 14 residues.

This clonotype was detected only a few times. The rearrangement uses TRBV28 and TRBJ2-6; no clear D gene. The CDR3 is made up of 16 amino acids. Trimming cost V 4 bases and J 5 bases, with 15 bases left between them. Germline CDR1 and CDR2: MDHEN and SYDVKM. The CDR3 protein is CASSYSTALRANVLTF. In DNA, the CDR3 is TGTGCCAGCAGTTACTCGACGGCTCTGAGGGCCAACGTCCTGACTTTC.

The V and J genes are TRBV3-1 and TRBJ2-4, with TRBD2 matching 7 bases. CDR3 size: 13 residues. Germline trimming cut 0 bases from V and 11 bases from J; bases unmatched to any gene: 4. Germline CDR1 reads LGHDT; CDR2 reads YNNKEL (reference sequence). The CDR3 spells CASSQDAGRVQYF. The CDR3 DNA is TGTGCCAGCAGCCAAGATGCGGGGAGGGTTCAGTACTTC.

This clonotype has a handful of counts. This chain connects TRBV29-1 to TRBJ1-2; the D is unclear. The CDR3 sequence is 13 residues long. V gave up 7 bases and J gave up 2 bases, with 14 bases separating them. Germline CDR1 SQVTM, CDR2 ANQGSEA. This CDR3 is CSAAGEGNYGYTF. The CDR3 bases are TGCAGCGCCGCTGGTGAGGGAAACTATGGCTACACCTTC. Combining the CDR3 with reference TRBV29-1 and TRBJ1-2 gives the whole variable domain SAVISQKPSRDICQRGTSLTIQCQVDSQVTMMFWYRQQPGQSLTLIATANQGSEATYESGFVIDKFPISRPNLTFSTLTVSNMSPEDSSIYLCSAAGEGNYGYTFGSGTRLTVV.